Listed below are T cell receptor beta chains from one sample, sequenced in a study of regulatory T cells in long-lasting Graves disease. Each CDR3 protein is one row after TCRdb ran MiXCR on the multiplex PCR reads. The data hold 650,000 to 700,000 distinct CDR3 sequences, with about 32% observed a single time. The starting material was peripheral blood mononuclear cells (PBMCs), obtained when the disease was refractory, from a patient treated with antithyroid drugs. The source is a female donor with Graves disease. Both conserved end residues are part of each CDR3. Fields, in order: D gene, clone size, J gene, V gene, CDR3 protein, CDR3 DNA. The D gene is left open where the match is weak. Clone size is given for some rows only: seen once, a few or many times, or a class if the clone is expanded.

>-|-|TRBJ1-1|TRBV6-1
CASRSGNMNTEAFF
TGTGCCAGCAGATCAGGGAACATGAACACTGAAGCTTTCTTT
>TRBD1|many|TRBJ1-5|TRBV2
CASSPQGVGQPQHF
TGTGCCAGCAGCCCTCAGGGGGTGGGACAGCCCCAGCATTTT
>TRBD1|-|TRBJ1-5|TRBV12-3/TRBV12-4
CASSNRGSNQPQHF
TGTGCCAGCAGCAACAGGGGTAGCAATCAGCCCCAGCATTTT
>TRBD1|many|TRBJ1-1|TRBV12-3/TRBV12-4
CASSSGAGQGSTEAFF
TGTGCCAGCAGTTCTGGTGCGGGACAGGGGTCCACTGAAGCTTTCTTT
>TRBD1|-|TRBJ1-1|TRBV5-1
CASRPYRGQNTEDFF
TGCGCCAGCAGACCCTACAGGGGGCAGAACACTGAAGATTTCTTT
>-|many|TRBJ2-4|TRBV2
CASSEDGREAKNIQYF
TGTGCCAGCAGTGAAGATGGCAGGGAGGCCAAAAACATTCAGTACTTC
>-|-|TRBJ2-3|TRBV2
CASSEAGVSTDTQYF
TGTGCCAGCAGTGAAGCGGGAGTAAGTACAGATACGCAGTATTTT
>-|many|TRBJ1-2|TRBV18
CASSPPIGQINF
TGTGCCAGCTCACCACCGATAGGGCAGATAAACTTC
>-|-|TRBJ1-1|TRBV19
CASSGLKEVAALF
TGTGCCAGTAGTGGGCTGAAGGAGGTCGCCGCTCTCTTT
>-|-|TRBJ2-7|TRBV5-6
CASSQGPVYSYEQYF
TGTGCCAGCAGCCAAGGGCCCGTCTACTCCTACGAGCAGTACTTC
>TRBD1|few|TRBJ2-5|TRBV20-1
CSADRGLQETQYF
TGCAGTGCTGACAGGGGGCTCCAAGAGACCCAGTACTTC
>TRBD1|many|TRBJ1-5|TRBV12-3/TRBV12-4
CASNTGDDGGNQPQHF
TGTGCCAGCAACACAGGGGACGATGGGGGCAATCAGCCCCAGCATTTT
>-|-|TRBJ1-3|TRBV29-1
CSVEGRGSGNTIYF
TGCAGCGTTGAAGGACGGGGCTCTGGAAACACCATATATTTT
>TRBD1|few|TRBJ1-1|TRBV29-1
CSGGQGFGSEAFF
TGCAGCGGGGGACAGGGGTTTGGATCTGAAGCTTTCTTT
>TRBD1|many|TRBJ1-1|TRBV11-1
CASRRDRGYGSTEAFF
TGTGCCAGCAGACGAGACAGGGGTTACGGCTCAACTGAAGCTTTCTTT
>-|many|TRBJ1-1|TRBV19
CASSIRLTGTEAFF
TGTGCCAGTAGTATCAGACTCACGGGCACTGAAGCTTTCTTT
>TRBD1|few|TRBJ2-7|TRBV7-3
CASSIQGAMSEQYF
TGTGCCAGCAGCATACAGGGGGCGATGTCGGAGCAGTACTTC
>-|-|TRBJ1-1|TRBV30
CAWSSENTEAFF
TGTGCCTGGAGTTCCGAGAACACTGAAGCTTTCTTT
>TRBD1|few|TRBJ1-1|TRBV30
CAWSRDREAFF
TGTGCCTGGAGTCGGGACAGGGAAGCTTTCTTT
>-|-|TRBJ1-2|TRBV12-3/TRBV12-4
CASSPLGPRYGYTF
TGTGCCAGCAGTCCCTTGGGACCGCGCTATGGCTACACCTTC
>-|-|TRBJ1-1|TRBV6-1
CASRQATEAFF
TGTGCCAGCAGGCAGGCGACTGAAGCTTTCTTT
>-|many|TRBJ2-5|TRBV30
CAWSGVGFETQYF
TGTGCCTGGAGTGGGGTCGGCTTTGAGACCCAGTACTTC
>TRBD2|-|TRBJ2-2|TRBV20-1
CSARRGLAGIYTGELFF
TGCAGTGCGAGGAGGGGACTAGCGGGAATTTACACCGGGGAGCTGTTTTTT
>-|many|TRBJ1-1|TRBV27
CASRGDRRSADTEAFF
TGTGCCAGCAGAGGGGATAGACGGAGTGCGGACACTGAAGCTTTCTTT
>-|many|TRBJ1-2|TRBV2
CASSGRDRLPYGYTF
TGTGCCAGCAGTGGCCGCGACAGACTACCGTATGGCTACACCTTC
>-|-|TRBJ2-4|TRBV4-1
CASSHPGGIAKNIQYF
TGCGCCAGCAGCCACCCTGGCGGTATAGCCAAAAACATTCAGTACTTC
>-|-|TRBJ1-1|TRBV24-1
CATSAGANTEAFF
TGTGCCACCAGTGCGGGGGCCAACACTGAAGCTTTCTTT
>-|many|TRBJ1-1|TRBV12-3/TRBV12-4
CASTGPSPIHTEAFF
TGTGCCAGCACCGGGCCCTCCCCCATTCACACTGAAGCTTTCTTT
>-|many|TRBJ1-5|TRBV28
CASRRRVLGQPQHF
TGTGCCAGCAGGCGACGGGTACTTGGACAGCCCCAGCATTTT
>-|-|TRBJ1-6|TRBV6-9
CATSYRQGNSPLHF
TGTGCCACCAGTTATCGGCAGGGAAATTCACCCCTCCACTTT
>TRBD1|many|TRBJ2-7|TRBV12-3/TRBV12-4
CASSLRVMGLRRGRIYEQYF
TGTGCCAGCAGTTTAAGAGTAATGGGGCTCCGCAGGGGGCGCATCTACGAGCAGTACTTC
>-|many|TRBJ2-7|TRBV12-3/TRBV12-4
CASKNAAGMAYEQYF
TGTGCCAGCAAAAACGCGGCAGGGATGGCCTACGAGCAGTACTTC
>-|-|TRBJ1-4|TRBV12-3/TRBV12-4
CASSLGMGPNEKLFF
TGTGCCAGCAGTTTAGGGATGGGGCCTAATGAAAAACTGTTTTTT
>TRBD2|many|TRBJ2-7|TRBV12-3/TRBV12-4
CATRAGGRYEQYF
TGTGCCACCCGAGCGGGAGGGAGGTACGAGCAGTACTTC
>-|many|TRBJ1-2|TRBV28
CASSLSADSIYGYTF
TGTGCCAGCAGTTTATCTGCGGACAGTATCTATGGCTACACCTTC
>-|many|TRBJ2-7|TRBV7-9
CASSSGDEVYYEQYF
TGTGCCAGCAGCTCCGGGGACGAGGTTTACTACGAGCAGTACTTC
>TRBD2|many|TRBJ2-2|TRBV12-3/TRBV12-4
CASSLAGRGTGELFF
TGTGCCAGCAGCCTAGCGGGAAGGGGGACCGGGGAGCTGTTTTTT
>TRBD1|-|TRBJ1-1|TRBV6-5
CASSYRTTGGTEAFF
TGTGCCAGCAGTTACCGCACTACAGGGGGAACTGAAGCTTTCTTT
>-|few|TRBJ1-2|TRBV27
CASSFSRAFAGGYTF
TGTGCCAGCAGTTTTTCGAGGGCCTTTGCGGGAGGCTACACCTTC
>TRBD2|-|TRBJ2-7|TRBV6-2/TRBV6-3
CASSPGGFNFEQYF
TGTGCCAGCAGTCCGGGAGGGTTTAACTTCGAGCAGTACTTC
>-|-|TRBJ2-3|TRBV5-1
CASSNSPDTQYF
TGCGCCAGCAGCAACAGCCCAGATACGCAGTATTTT
>TRBD1|many|TRBJ1-2|TRBV3-1
CASSQTGSYGYTF
TGTGCCAGCAGCCAGACAGGGAGCTATGGCTACACCTTC
>TRBD1|many|TRBJ2-7|TRBV28
CASSLLGQGYEQYF
TGTGCCAGCAGTTTACTGGGACAGGGTTACGAGCAGTACTTC
>-|few|TRBJ1-2|TRBV28
CASRPRGQGNYGYTF
TGTGCCAGCAGGCCGCGCGGGCAGGGGAACTATGGCTACACCTTC
>-|-|TRBJ2-7|TRBV10-2
CASATGPGDEQYF
TGCGCCAGCGCGACAGGGCCGGGGGACGAGCAGTACTTC
>TRBD1|few|TRBJ1-1|TRBV20-1
CSARGGTGWTEAFF
TGCAGTGCTAGAGGGGGGACAGGGTGGACTGAAGCTTTCTTT
>-|many|TRBJ1-2|TRBV10-3
CAISSDPTVANYGYTF
TGTGCCATCAGTTCGGATCCGACGGTAGCTAACTATGGCTACACCTTC
>-|-|TRBJ1-5|TRBV30
CAWSVKGYQPQHF
TGTGCCTGGAGTGTAAAGGGCTATCAGCCCCAGCATTTT
>-|-|TRBJ1-1|TRBV6-5
CASSYLESLEAFF
TGTGCCAGCAGTTACCTGGAGTCACTTGAAGCTTTCTTT